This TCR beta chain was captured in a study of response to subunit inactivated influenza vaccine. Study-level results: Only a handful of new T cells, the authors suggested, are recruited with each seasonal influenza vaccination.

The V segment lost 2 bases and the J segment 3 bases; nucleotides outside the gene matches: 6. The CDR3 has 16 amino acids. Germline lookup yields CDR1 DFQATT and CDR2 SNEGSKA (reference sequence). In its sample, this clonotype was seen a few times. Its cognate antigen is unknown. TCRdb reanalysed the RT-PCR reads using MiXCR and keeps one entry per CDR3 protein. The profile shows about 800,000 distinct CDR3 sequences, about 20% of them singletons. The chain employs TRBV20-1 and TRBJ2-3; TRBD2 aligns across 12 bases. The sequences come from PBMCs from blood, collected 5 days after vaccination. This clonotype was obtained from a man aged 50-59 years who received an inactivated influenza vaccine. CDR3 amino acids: CSARPRTSGTTDTQYF. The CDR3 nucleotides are TGCAGTGCTAGACCCCGGACTAGCGGGACTACAGATACGCAGTATTTT.